Included here is one T cell receptor beta chain sequence, with context. No antigen is known for it. The data are from a study of shared clonotypes between healthy human individuals. Each PCR replicate from the sorted subsets contained roughly 210 ng DNA, which is tens of thousands of T cell genomes. Clones were read by immunoSEQ multiplex PCR, and TCRdb kept only the in-frame ones, dropping some. The profile covers roughly 1.5 million clones, with 95% to 99% appearing a single time and roughly 0.42% taken by the ten largest. Germline V gene sequence: CDR1 WNHNN, CDR2 SYGVQD (reference sequence). The CDR3 length is 13 residues. The germline V and J ends were trimmed by 3 bases and 4 bases, with 9 bases remaining between them. Study-level points and caveats: Clonotype sharing across a few donors was observed for around 4.5% of naive CD4 clonotypes. Incomplete sequencing of sorted subsets was indicated by rarefaction despite large depth. Generally, naive subsets (rather than memory subsets) showed larger estimated richness.

The clonotype originates from a man aged 25-45 years in good health. V and J are TRBV10-1 and TRBJ2-5; no reliable D call. Sequenced material: naive CD4+ T cells sorted from blood. As to subset: CD45RA+ positively selected. Here the CDR3 reads CASSDPAIETQYF. In DNA, the CDR3 is TGCGCCAGCAGTGACCCCGCGATAGAGACCCAGTACTTC.